A single count supports the clone carrying this TCR beta chain. The data were obtained in a study of blood T cell repertoires in COVID-19. Background on the study: Sites in the United States, Italy and Spain provided acute and convalescent COVID-19 samples.

How the authors handled the data: Amplified reference gene primers provided the basis for estimating nucleated cell counts. Measured with immunoSEQ multiplex PCR; TCRdb has only the in-frame clones, and not every one. V and J calls and clone size are as listed in that table; D and trimming were resolved from the DNA. Found here are 50,000 to 65,000 clones, over 55% of them singletons; the top ten hold around 4.8%. During active infection, Seattle patients enrolled and were then monitored through disease. Sequences were obtained from peripheral blood. The receptor was derived from a woman aged 70-85 years with COVID-19, enrolled during active disease.

The CDR3 sequence: CSVEVPRETQYF. The CDR3 coding sequence is TGCAGCGTTGAAGTACCCAGGGAGACCCAGTACTTC. The rearrangement links TRBV29-1 to TRBJ2-5; D is undetermined. The CDR3 length is 12 residues. CDR1 is SQVTM, CDR2 ANQGSEA, per germline. V was shortened by 1 base and J by 5 bases, with 8 bases between the two germline ends. The full variable domain, with the rest looked up from reference TRBV29-1 and TRBJ2-5, is SAVISQKPSRDICQRGTSLTIQCQVDSQVTMMFWYRQQPGQSLTLIATANQGSEATYESGFVIDKFPISRPNLTFSTLTVSNMSPEDSSIYLCSVEVPRETQYFGPGTRLLVL.